This entry is about one TCR beta chain. Its specificity is not known. This record comes from a study of early T cells in non-severe SARS-CoV-2 infection. Study overall: Sequencing targeted bulk RNA from unsorted whole blood, leaving chains unpaired.

Individual cDNA molecules each received unique molecular identifiers attached to them. One entry per CDR3 protein results from TCRdb running MiXCR on the 5' RACE reads. The table has 55,000 to 75,000 distinct CDR3 sequences, approximately 9% seen once. The CDR3 contains 12 residues. CDR1 is MNHNY, CDR2 SVGAGI, per germline (reference sequence). Trimming removed 5 bases from V and 4 bases from J, with 7 bases in between. Study results and caveats: Comparison of clonotypes with VDJdb favored anti-spike CD8 responses while missing private and CD4 specificities.

The TCR comes from an adult who was a healthcare worker with PCR-confirmed SARS-CoV-2 infection or an uninfected control (not recorded which). What was sequenced was whole blood. This rearrangement joins TRBV6-6 to TRBJ2-3; no reliable D call. CDR3 coding DNA: TGTGCCAGCAGTGGGCAACCAGATACGCAGTATTTT. It codes for CASSGQPDTQYF.